One sample yielded the 30 T cell receptor beta chains listed below, sequenced in a study of T cell changes during pregnancy in multiple sclerosis. TCRdb's table, derived via immunoSEQ multiplex PCR, lists solely in-frame clones and lacks some. Here the sample spans about 87,000 clones, 85% to 95% being singletons. Specimen: peripheral blood, collected in the third trimester of pregnancy. Source of these receptors: a female donor in good health, enrolled as a control in a pregnancy study.

This chain uses TRBV27 with TRBJ1-3, with D perhaps matching TRBD1 (5 bases). Germline CDR1 MNHEY, CDR2 SMNVEV (reference sequence). The CDR3 totals 15 residues. Trimming pared 5 bases from V and 3 bases from J, leaving 14 bases between. CDR3 region: CASSERGLGGNTIYF. The DNA of the CDR3 is TGTGCCAGCAGTGAAAGGGGCCTCGGTGGAAACACCATATATTTT.

The chain combines TRBV28 with TRBJ1-1; the match to TRBD1 covers 8 bases. CDR3 length: 15 residues. The germline CDR1 and CDR2 sequences are MDHEN and SYDVKM. Trimming removed 4 bases from V and 10 bases from J; junction bases left unmatched: 14. CDR3 nucleotide sequence: TGTGCCAGCAGTTCTACCGGACAGGGTATTATTGGAGCTTTCTTT. Protein: CASSSTGQGIIGAFF.

V and J are TRBV28 and TRBJ1-4; maybe TRBD1 (6 bases). V was cut by 6 bases and J by 2 bases, with 13 bases left in between. This CDR3 region has 15 residues. The germline V gene encodes CDR1 MDHEN and CDR2 SYDVKM. CDR3 residues: CASSLGGATNEKLFF. CDR3 nucleotides: TGTGCCAGCAGCCTGGGGGGGGCCACTAATGAAAAACTGTTTTTT.

The chain joins TRBV7-9 to TRBJ2-6; D remains unclear. Deletions cut 6 bases from V and 0 bases from J, with 9 bases between. Germline assignment: CDR1 SEHNR and CDR2 FQNEAQ (reference sequence). The CDR3 runs 15 residues. CDR3 sequence reads: CASSYTVSGANVLTF. CDR3 bases: TGTGCCAGCAGTTACACCGTCTCTGGGGCCAACGTCCTGACTTTC.

J is TRBJ2-1 and V is TRBV7-9; D is ambiguous. The CDR3 contains 11 residues. Germline assignment: CDR1 SEHNR and CDR2 FQNEAQ (reference sequence). Trimming stripped 1 base from V and 10 bases from J, with 5 bases between. The CDR3: CASSLVAEQFF. As DNA, the CDR3 is TGTGCCAGCAGCTTAGTGGCCGAGCAGTTCTTC. Drawing the rest from reference TRBV7-9 and TRBJ2-1, the complete variable domain is DTGVSQNPRHKITKRGQNVTFRCDPISEHNRLYWYRQTLGQGPEFLTYFQNEAQLEKSRLLSDRFSAERPKGSFSTLEIQRTEQGDSAMYLCASSLVAEQFFGPGTRLTVL.

The J gene is TRBJ2-3, the V gene TRBV7-6; TRBD1 agrees at 9 bases. The CDR3 is 16 amino acids. The V segment lost 5 bases and the J segment 3 bases; nucleotides outside the gene matches: 9. Germline assignment: CDR1 SGHVS and CDR2 FNYEAQ. CDR3 amino acids: CASSRVPGQGTDTQYF. The CDR3 DNA follows: TGTGCCAGCAGCCGGGTACCGGGACAGGGAACAGATACGCAGTATTTT.

The rearrangement joins TRBV9 to TRBJ1-5; D is possibly TRBD1 (6 bases). Trimming pared 3 bases from V and 8 bases from J, leaving 18 bases between. Germline CDR1 SGDLS, CDR2 YYNGEE. The CDR3 has 15 residues. CDR3: CASSGGGQVGEPQHF. The CDR3 bases are TGTGCCAGCAGCGGGGGGGGGCAGGTTGGGGAGCCCCAGCATTTT.

Here the CDR3 DNA reads TGTGCCAGCAGGACGACTAGCGGGCCAACCTACAATGAGCAGTTCTTC. Translating gives CASRTTSGPTYNEQFF. This chain uses TRBV2 with TRBJ2-1; the match to TRBD2 covers 10 bases. V was pared by 6 bases and J by 2 bases, with 7 bases of the junction left unmatched. CDR1 and CDR2 from the germline V gene are SNHLY and FYNNEI. This CDR3 has 16 residues.

This chain uses TRBV19 with TRBJ2-2; the D is unclear. Between the trimmed V and J ends, which lost 1 base and 2 bases, there was a span of 14 bases. Germline CDR1 reads LNHDA; CDR2 reads SQIVND (reference sequence). The CDR3 loop spans 17 amino acids. The CDR3 DNA follows: TGTGCCAGTAGTATAGTCTCTTGGCGGATTAACACCGGGGAGCTGTTTTTT. Its protein product is CASSIVSWRINTGELFF.

In its sample, this clone was seen once. The V call is TRBV11-2, the J call TRBJ2-7, with 11 bases aligning to TRBD1. Germline values: CDR1 SGHAT, CDR2 FQNNGV. Trimming removed 3 bases from V and 7 bases from J; junction bases left unmatched: 11. The CDR3 runs 16 residues. CDR3 DNA: TGTGCCAGCAGCTTTCTCCACCGGGACAGGGGGATTGAGCAGTACTTC. This encodes CASSFLHRDRGIEQYF.

This chain connects TRBV29-1 to TRBJ2-2; no reliable D call. Trimming left V 5 bases short and J 5 bases short, with 9 bases between. From germline, CDR1 is SQVTM and CDR2 ANQGSEA. The CDR3 loop spans 12 amino acids. The CDR3 protein is CSVRRGTGELFF. CDR3 sequence (DNA): TGCAGCGTTCGCCGAGGTACCGGGGAGCTGTTTTTT.

For the CDR3, the DNA is TGTGCCAGCTCCGGTAGGACAGGGGGAATAGGAGCGGGATCCCTGGGGCAGTACTTC. Translating gives CASSGRTGGIGAGSLGQYF. J is TRBJ2-7 and V is TRBV28; TRBD1 aligns across 10 bases. V lost 8 bases, J lost 9 bases, and 28 bases stayed unmatched. The CDR3 has 19 amino acids. In germline, CDR1 is MDHEN, CDR2 SYDVKM.

The chain uses TRBV2 and TRBJ2-7; D gene ambiguous. The CDR3 totals 13 residues. Trimming removed 8 bases at V and 3 bases at J, with 14 bases between. CDR1 SNHLY and CDR2 FYNNEI come from the germline V gene. The CDR3 here is CASSLRGVYEQYF. CDR3 sequence (DNA): TGTGCCAGCTCCCTTAGAGGAGTCTACGAGCAGTACTTC.

This chain links TRBV27 with TRBJ1-1; possibly TRBD1 for D (6 bases). Germline V lookup: CDR1 MNHEY, CDR2 SMNVEV (reference sequence). Between the trimmed V and J ends, which lost 10 bases and 2 bases, there was a span of 20 bases. The CDR3 covers 15 residues. CDR3 sequence: CATKGGGGINTEAFF. CDR3 DNA sequence: TGTGCCACCAAAGGGGGGGGTGGGATAAACACTGAAGCTTTCTTT.

This clone was detected once. The chain recombines TRBV5-5 with TRBJ2-1; 8 bases are a match to TRBD2. The germline V gene has CDR1 SGHKS and CDR2 YYEKEE (reference sequence). The V and J ends lost 2 bases and 2 bases, in that order; junction bases with no gene match: 6. The CDR3 covers 16 residues. DNA for the CDR3: TGTGCCAGCAGCTTCGGGGGGGCCAGCGCCTACAATGAGCAGTTCTTC. It specifies CASSFGGASAYNEQFF.

The CDR3 region is CASSSARGYTEAFF. DNA for the CDR3: TGCGCCAGCAGCTCTGCAAGGGGCTACACTGAAGCTTTCTTT. The chain couples TRBV5-1 to TRBJ1-1; maybe TRBD1 (5 bases). The CDR3 covers 14 residues. Deletions cut 3 bases from V and 3 bases from J, with 12 bases between. The germline V gene encodes CDR1 SGHRS and CDR2 YFSETQ. The full variable domain, completed using reference TRBV5-1 and TRBJ1-1, is KAGVTQTPRYLIKTRGQQVTLSCSPISGHRSVSWYQQTPGQGLQFLFEYFSETQRNKGNFPGRFSGRQFSNSRSEMNVSTLELGDSALYLCASSSARGYTEAFFGQGTRLTVV.

The V and J genes are TRBV5-6 and TRBJ2-7; D ambiguous. Looked up from germline, CDR1 is SGHDT and CDR2 is YYEEEE. V was shortened by 0 bases and J by 2 bases, with 9 bases between the two germline ends. This CDR3 is built from 14 residues. CDR3 residues: CASSLARGTYEQYF. CDR3 nucleotide sequence: TGTGCCAGCAGCTTGGCTCGCGGAACCTACGAGCAGTACTTC.

V usage is TRBV29-1 and J usage is TRBJ2-2; tentatively, D is TRBD2 (6 bases). Germline assignment: CDR1 SQVTM and CDR2 ANQGSEA. This CDR3 has 16 amino acids. V lost 3 bases and J lost 5, with 19 bases in between. CDR3 nucleotide sequence: TGCAGCGTTGAGGGTGTGGAGGGACTCAGGACCGGGGAGCTGTTTTTT. Protein: CSVEGVEGLRTGELFF.

The chain couples TRBV5-1 to TRBJ2-5, with a weak D call TRBD1 (5 bases). This CDR3 has 12 amino acids. CDR1 is SGHRS, CDR2 YFSETQ, per germline. Trimming left V 4 bases short and J 3 bases short, with 7 bases between. CDR3 sequence reads: CASSMTEETQYF. In DNA form, the CDR3 reads TGCGCCAGCAGCATGACAGAAGAGACCCAGTACTTC.

The V and J genes are TRBV28 and TRBJ1-4; D is uncertain. V lost 2 bases and J 5 bases, leaving 9 bases between the germline ends. The CDR3 consists of 14 residues. From germline, CDR1 is MDHEN and CDR2 SYDVKM. The CDR3 region is CASSLRGVNEKLFF. CDR3 nucleotides: TGTGCCAGCAGTTTACGGGGAGTCAATGAAAAACTGTTTTTT.

The genes are TRBV11-2 and TRBJ1-3; 8 bases line up with TRBD1. The germline CDR1 and CDR2 sequences are SGHAT and FQNNGV. This CDR3 has 15 residues. V was pared by 5 bases and J by 4 bases, with 7 bases of the junction left unmatched. As DNA, the CDR3 is TGTGCCAGCAGCCCCGGACAGGGCCTGGGAAACACCATATATTTT. As protein: CASSPGQGLGNTIYF.

The chain joins TRBV5-4 to TRBJ2-3; D perhaps matches TRBD2 (5 bases). Germline V gene sequence: CDR1 SGHNT, CDR2 YYREEE (reference sequence). The CDR3 has 14 residues. Between the trimmed V and J ends, which lost 4 bases and 1 base, there was a span of 10 bases. For the CDR3, the DNA is TGTGCCAGCAGCGTGGACTCCGGCACAGATACGCAGTATTTT. It encodes CASSVDSGTDTQYF.

The chain has TRBV9 and TRBJ2-4; TRBD1 might be the D (5 bases). The V gene's germline CDR1 is SGDLS and CDR2 YYNGEE. The V end lost 0 bases, the J end lost 5 bases, and 9 bases lay between the germline ends. There are 14 residues in the CDR3. CDR3 region: CASSVGPRENIQYF. Here the CDR3 DNA reads TGTGCCAGCAGCGTAGGACCCAGGGAAAACATTCAGTACTTC.

The CDR3 spells CASSPGGEKLFF. The CDR3 region has the DNA TGTGCCAGCTCACCGGGAGGGGAAAAACTGTTTTTT. V is TRBV18 and J is TRBJ1-4, with D unclear. Trimming stripped 3 bases from V and 8 bases from J, with 7 bases between. Germline CDR1 KGHSH, CDR2 LQKENI. This CDR3 is built from 12 residues.

V usage is TRBV5-1 and J usage is TRBJ2-1, with 10 bases that match TRBD2. Germline V gene data show CDR1 as SGHRS and CDR2 as YFSETQ. This CDR3 has 15 residues. Trimming took 2 bases from V and 7 from J; bases not matched to a gene: 6. The CDR3 is CASSFYSGRDNEQFF. CDR3 in DNA: TGCGCCAGCAGCTTCTACAGCGGGAGGGATAATGAGCAGTTCTTC.

The rearrangement uses TRBV5-1 and TRBJ2-7, with D tentatively TRBD1 (6 bases). The CDR3 extends over 13 amino acids. Trimming left V 6 bases short and J 2 bases short, with 12 bases between. The germline V gene has CDR1 SGHRS and CDR2 YFSETQ. The CDR3 region is CASTLQGTYEQYF. The CDR3 DNA reads TGCGCCAGCACCCTACAGGGTACCTACGAGCAGTACTTC.

The gene calls are TRBV5-1 and TRBJ2-2; 7 bases align to TRBD2. The CDR3 extends over 15 amino acids. Germline lookup yields CDR1 SGHRS and CDR2 YFSETQ. The ends lost 0 bases at V and 8 bases at J; junction bases unmatched: 7. This CDR3 reads CASSLGPGGSGELFF. The CDR3 DNA follows: TGCGCCAGCAGCTTGGGACCGGGGGGTTCGGGGGAGCTGTTTTTT.

The chain uses TRBV28 and TRBJ2-2, with D possibly matching TRBD2 (6 bases). Germline V gene data show CDR1 as MDHEN and CDR2 as SYDVKM. The CDR3 covers 14 residues. V was trimmed by 7 bases and J by 7 bases, leaving 16 bases between them. CDR3 DNA sequence: TGTGCCAGCACCCCCCGGGAGCTTATCGGGGAGCTGTTTTTT. Translation: CASTPRELIGELFF.

CDR3 sequence: CASSGPLPGFQETQYF. The CDR3 DNA reads as TGTGCCAGCAGCGGCCCTCTCCCGGGATTCCAAGAGACCCAGTACTTC. V and J are TRBV7-9 and TRBJ2-5, with a possible D match to TRBD2 (5 bases). The CDR3 spans 16 residues. The V end lost 5 bases, the J end lost 1 base, and 17 bases lay between the germline ends. Germline loops: CDR1 SEHNR, CDR2 FQNEAQ (reference sequence). The complete variable domain, with remaining parts taken from reference TRBV7-9 and TRBJ2-5, reads DTGVSQNPRHKITKRGQNVTFRCDPISEHNRLYWYRQTLGQGPEFLTYFQNEAQLEKSRLLSDRFSAERPKGSFSTLEIQRTEQGDSAMYLCASSGPLPGFQETQYFGPGTRLLVL.

The gene calls are TRBV7-9 and TRBJ2-7; TRBD2 aligns across 7 bases. Per the germline V gene, CDR1 is SEHNR and CDR2 is FQNEAQ (reference sequence). The CDR3 runs 15 residues. V was pared by 1 base and J by 2 bases, with 5 bases of the junction left unmatched. The CDR3 coding sequence is TGTGCCAGCAGCTTAGAACTAGCGCCTACCTACGAGCAGTACTTC. Translated: CASSLELAPTYEQYF.